The rows below give T cell receptor beta chains drawn from one sample of a study of T cells after somatic rescue of genetic block. Some clones are missing from TCRdb's copy, which holds only in-frame ones; the method was immunoSEQ multiplex PCR. The sample holds roughly 55,000 clones, about 96% seen once. What was sequenced was peripheral blood mononuclear cells (PBMCs). These receptors came from a child under two years old. Both conserved end residues are trimmed from each CDR3.

J gene: TRBJ2-1
CDR3 length: 13
V gene: TRBV5-6
CDR3 protein: ASRPQGTGFNEQF

J gene: TRBJ1-5
CDR3 length: 15
V gene: TRBV19
CDR3 protein: ASSIPDGLNSNQPQH

J gene: TRBJ2-7
CDR3 length: 13
V gene: TRBV1
CDR3 protein: TSSWTSGSSYEQY

J gene: TRBJ2-2
CDR3 length: 17
V gene: TRBV28
CDR3 protein: ASSSLLIGLAGNTGELF

J gene: TRBJ1-5
CDR3 length: 14
V gene: TRBV6-1
CDR3 protein: ASSDLPGQGAQPQH

J gene: TRBJ2-7
CDR3 length: 12
V gene: TRBV5-1
CDR3 protein: ASSLDRGRYEQY

J gene: TRBJ2-5
CDR3 length: 14
V gene: TRBV7-2
CDR3 protein: ASSLAYEIRGETQY

J gene: TRBJ1-2
CDR3 length: 13
V gene: TRBV6-6
CDR3 protein: ASSYSNRGGYGYT

J gene: TRBJ2-2
CDR3 length: 12
V gene: TRBV6-6
CDR3 protein: ASSYRGRTGELF

J gene: TRBJ1-2
CDR3 length: 11
V gene: TRBV7-9
CDR3 protein: ASGRDVFYGYT

J gene: TRBJ2-3
CDR3 length: 11
V gene: TRBV7-9
CDR3 protein: ASSLGGADTQY

J gene: TRBJ2-3
CDR3 length: 12
V gene: TRBV9
CDR3 protein: ASSVPGPTDTQY

J gene: TRBJ2-2
CDR3 length: 15
V gene: TRBV4-1
CDR3 protein: ASSQDLPAANTGELF

J gene: TRBJ1-2
CDR3 length: 12
V gene: TRBV29-1
CDR3 protein: SVSSTGGGYGYT

J gene: TRBJ1-3
CDR3 length: 13
V gene: TRBV18
CDR3 protein: ASSPRSTTGNTIY

J gene: TRBJ2-7
CDR3 length: 10
V gene: TRBV7-9
CDR3 protein: ASSEGQFEQY

J gene: TRBJ2-2
CDR3 length: 12
V gene: TRBV7-9
CDR3 protein: ASWSRGRPGELF

J gene: TRBJ2-1
CDR3 length: 9
V gene: TRBV6-6
CDR3 protein: ASSYSRGRI

J gene: TRBJ2-5
CDR3 length: 12
V gene: TRBV27
CDR3 protein: ASSPDRGGETQY

J gene: TRBJ2-7
CDR3 length: 13
V gene: TRBV6-6
CDR3 protein: ASSPPRSRGDEQY

J gene: TRBJ1-2
CDR3 length: 11
V gene: TRBV11-2
CDR3 protein: ASSLAGNYGYT

J gene: TRBJ2-3
CDR3 length: 13
V gene: TRBV6-5
CDR3 protein: ASSKTSGGTDTQY

J gene: TRBJ2-5
CDR3 length: 13
V gene: TRBV2
CDR3 protein: ASRGGTGVLETQY

J gene: TRBJ2-3
CDR3 length: 10
V gene: TRBV28
CDR3 protein: ASSRGGDTQY

J gene: TRBJ2-7
CDR3 length: 13
V gene: TRBV6-5
CDR3 protein: ASSPRLAGGGEQY

J gene: TRBJ1-1
CDR3 length: 13
V gene: TRBV10-3
CDR3 protein: AISEVISVNTEAF

J gene: TRBJ1-4
CDR3 length: 11
V gene: TRBV25-1
CDR3 protein: ASSAPTNEKLF

J gene: TRBJ1-4
CDR3 length: 14
V gene: TRBV4-2
CDR3 protein: ASSQGGPATNEKLF